The 19 T cell receptor beta chains below were found in one sample sequenced in a study of cytomegalovirus exposure and HLA in healthy donors. In the PCR, 60 Vbeta and 13 Jbeta primers were used. Generated by immunoSEQ multiplex PCR, the TCRdb table keeps only in-frame clones and is missing some. The sample includes approximately 140,000 clones, approximately 67% of them seen just once. The sequenced sample consisted of PBMCs. These receptors all come from a woman in her fifties or sixties in good health and CMV-seronegative.

CDR3 sequence (DNA): TGTGCCAGTACCCCGGACAGAAGCTCCTACGAGCAGTACTTC. Its protein is CASTPDRSSYEQYF. The J gene is TRBJ2-7, the V gene TRBV19, with D maybe TRBD1 (6 bases). There are 14 residues in the CDR3. The V end was cut by 7 bases, the J end by 0 bases, with 13 bases between. Per the germline V gene, CDR1 is LNHDA and CDR2 is SQIVND (reference sequence).

The genes are TRBV7-6 and TRBJ2-2, with D maybe TRBD2 (6 bases). V lost 5 bases and J 1 base, leaving 8 bases between the germline ends. The CDR3 runs 14 residues. Looked up from germline, CDR1 is SGHVS and CDR2 is FNYEAQ. The CDR3 DNA reads as TGTGCCAGCAGCCTCGGGGGGAACACCGGGGAGCTGTTTTTT. It specifies CASSLGGNTGELFF.

This chain uses TRBV5-8 with TRBJ2-3, with TRBD2 identical over 9 bases. Germline CDR1 SGHTS, CDR2 YDEGEE. J gave up 4 bases and V 0 bases, and 6 bases lay outside the gene matches. The CDR3 sequence is 16 residues long. CDR3 sequence reads: CASSLGLAGDADTQYF. In nucleotides, the CDR3 is TGTGCCAGCAGCTTGGGATTAGCGGGAGACGCAGATACGCAGTATTTT.

The rearrangement joins TRBV5-1 to TRBJ1-4; D is unclear. V was shortened by 0 bases and J by 4 bases, with 10 bases between the two germline ends. CDR3 length: 15 residues. Looked up from germline, CDR1 is SGHRS and CDR2 is YFSETQ. The CDR3 loop is CASSLDVGLNEKLFF. In nucleotides, the CDR3 is TGCGCCAGCAGCTTGGATGTAGGACTTAATGAAAAACTGTTTTTT.

The table lists this clone with a few counts. This chain joins TRBV6-5 and TRBJ1-5; 10 bases are a match to TRBD1. Per germline, CDR1 MNHEY and CDR2 SVGAGI. The CDR3 runs 15 residues. Trimming took 4 bases from V and 6 from J; bases not matched to a gene: 6. The CDR3 loop is CASSSRQGAGQPQHF. The CDR3 nucleotides are TGTGCCAGCAGTTCCCGACAGGGGGCTGGTCAGCCCCAGCATTTT.

J is TRBJ2-7 and V is TRBV5-4, with 9 nucleotides matching TRBD1. J lost 5 bases, V lost 2 bases, and 2 bases had no gene match. Germline-derived CDR1 and CDR2 are SGHNT and YYREEE (reference sequence). The CDR3 contains 13 residues. Written as DNA, the CDR3 is TGTGCCAGCAGCTTCACAGGGGGCAACGAGCAGTACTTC. Protein sequence: CASSFTGGNEQYF. The variable domain in full, completed from reference TRBV5-4 and TRBJ2-7, reads ETGVTQSPTHLIKTRGQQVTLRCSSQSGHNTVSWYQQALGQGPQFIFQYYREEENGRGNFPPRFSGLQFPNYSSELNVNALELDDSALYLCASSFTGGNEQYFGPGTRLTVT.

The chain has TRBV6-5 and TRBJ2-7; tentative D call: TRBD1 (6 bases). Trimming took 0 bases from V and 7 from J, leaving 16 bases between them. The CDR3 totals 15 residues. CDR1 MNHEY and CDR2 SVGAGI come from the germline V gene. Here the CDR3 DNA reads TGTGCCAGCAGTTACTCGAGCAGGGGTTCGTTTGAGCAGTACTTC. Residues: CASSYSSRGSFEQYF.

CDR3 protein: CASSLGTGDQPQHF. The CDR3, as DNA: TGCGCCAGCAGCTTGGGGACAGGGGATCAGCCCCAGCATTTT. The V and J genes are TRBV5-1 and TRBJ1-5, with 9 bases matching TRBD1. CDR1 is SGHRS and CDR2 is YFSETQ in the germline V gene. Germline trimming cut 0 bases from V and 5 bases from J; bases unmatched to any gene: 0. The CDR3 runs to 14 residues.

The V call is TRBV6-1, the J call TRBJ1-2; D possibly corresponds to TRBD1 (5 bases). This CDR3 region has 14 residues. In germline, CDR1 is MNHNS, CDR2 SASEGT. Trimming took 6 bases from V and 3 from J, leaving 14 bases between them. The CDR3 here is CASRGQGADYGYTF. As DNA, the CDR3 is TGTGCCAGCAGAGGTCAAGGGGCCGACTATGGCTACACCTTC.

Only a few counts were recorded for this clone. The chain joins TRBV7-6 to TRBJ2-7, with D possibly being TRBD1 (6 bases). The CDR3 extends over 13 amino acids. CDR1 SGHVS and CDR2 FNYEAQ come from the germline V gene. With 8 bases removed from V and 5 bases from J, the gap between germline ends came to 16 bases. The CDR3 DNA follows: TGTGCCAGCGGGACATTAGGGAGTGACGAGCAGTACTTC. Translated: CASGTLGSDEQYF.

The gene calls are TRBV2 and TRBJ1-6; maybe TRBD1 (6 bases). V lost 4 bases and J lost 6, with 19 bases in between. CDR3 length: 17 amino acids. Germline CDR1 and CDR2: SNHLY and FYNNEI. The CDR3 is CASSAPGGGSGNSPLHF. CDR3 nucleotide sequence: TGTGCCAGCAGTGCTCCCGGGGGGGGCAGTGGTAATTCACCCCTCCACTTT.

This chain links TRBV4-3 with TRBJ2-1, with D maybe TRBD2 (7 bases). Germline V gene lookup returns CDR1 LGHNA and CDR2 YSLEER. The CDR3 has 15 amino acids. Deletions cut 4 bases from V and 7 bases from J, with 17 bases between. CDR3 protein: CASSPLGGAGNEQFF. CDR3 nucleotides: TGCGCCAGCAGCCCCCTGGGGGGGGCGGGGAATGAGCAGTTCTTC.

V gene TRBV19 combines with J gene TRBJ2-5; D unresolved. The end of the DNA fits TRBJ2-7 better, so the J call may be wrong. This CDR3 has 13 amino acids. Germline CDR1 and CDR2: LNHDA and SQIVND (reference sequence). CDR3 residues: CASSIGLVYEQYF. As DNA, the CDR3 is TGTGCCAGTAGTATAGGGCTAGTCTACGAGCAGTACTTC.

The gene calls are TRBV29-1 and TRBJ2-2, with 9 bases matching TRBD1. This CDR3 comprises 14 residues. Germline CDR1 SQVTM, CDR2 ANQGSEA. V was clipped by 1 base and J by 7 bases; unmatched bases: 4. CDR3 in amino acids: CSVEGGQGYGELFF. The CDR3 nucleotides are TGCAGCGTTGAAGGGGGACAGGGTTACGGGGAGCTGTTTTTT.

The chain links TRBV7-9 to TRBJ2-7; 12 nucleotides agree with TRBD2. This CDR3 is 14 amino acids long. Germline loops: CDR1 SEHNR, CDR2 FQNEAQ (reference sequence). V was clipped by 1 base and J by 5 bases; unmatched bases: 0. CDR3 sequence reads: CASSLGLAGDEQYF. The CDR3 DNA sequence: TGTGCCAGCAGCTTAGGACTAGCGGGAGACGAGCAGTACTTC.

The V and J genes are TRBV4-3 and TRBJ2-3; 11 nucleotides match TRBD2. The germline V gene encodes CDR1 LGHNA and CDR2 YSLEER. This CDR3 spans 15 amino acids. The V segment lost 3 bases and the J segment 4 bases; nucleotides outside the gene matches: 3. CDR3 nucleotides: TGCGCCAGCAGCCACACTAGCGGGGGTTCAGATACGCAGTATTTT. Protein product: CASSHTSGGSDTQYF.

This chain joins TRBV9 and TRBJ1-1; D call uncertain. The ends were cut back, 4 bases at V and 9 bases at J, with 19 bases in the middle. From germline, CDR1 is SGDLS and CDR2 YYNGEE. The CDR3 is made up of 14 amino acids. The CDR3 nucleotides read TGTGCCAGCAGCAGCGTTGGTGTGGCTATGAAAGCTTTCTTT. It yields the protein CASSSVGVAMKAFF.

On this clone: A junction end diverges from the germline sequence, so it may reflect a read error. The V gene is TRBV7-9, the J gene TRBJ2-5; D possibly corresponds to TRBD2 (7 bases). Germline assignment: CDR1 SEHNR and CDR2 FQNEAQ (reference sequence). This CDR3 has 16 residues. Here the CDR3 reads CSSSLLTAGGRETQYF. The CDR3 DNA reads as TGTTCCAGCAGCTTATTAACGGCCGGGGGGCGCGAGACCCAGTACTTC. Supplemented by reference TRBV7-9 and TRBJ2-5, the full variable domain reads DTGVSQNPRHKITKRGQNVTFRCDPISEHNRLYWYRQTLGQGPEFLTYFQNEAQLEKSRLLSDRFSAERPKGSFSTLEIQRTEQGDSAMYLCSSSLLTAGGRETQYFGPGTRLLVL.

A remark on this clone: Other DNA sequences of this sample code for an identical CDR3. The chain recombines TRBV5-6 with TRBJ2-2; D uncertain. This CDR3 region has 12 residues. Trimming stripped 0 bases from V and 5 bases from J, with 2 bases between. Germline V gene data show CDR1 as SGHDT and CDR2 as YYEEEE. CDR3 nucleotides: TGTGCCAGCAGCTTGGCTACCGGGGAGCTGTTTTTT. Residues: CASSLATGELFF. Using reference TRBV5-6 and TRBJ2-2 for the parts outside the CDR3, the full variable domain is DAGVTQSPTHLIKTRGQQVTLRCSPKSGHDTVSWYQQALGQGPQFIFQYYEEEERQRGNFPDRFSGHQFPNYSSELNVNALLLGDSALYLCASSLATGELFFGEGSRLTVL.